Each of the 3 T cell receptor beta chains below was sequenced from the same sample in a study of OX40 agonist ivuxolimab in advanced cancers. Clones were sequenced by immunoSEQ multiplex PCR, and TCRdb holds only the in-frame ones, with some missing. Seen here are tens of thousands of clones, about 88% observed once, and the top ten hold more than 0.45%. The starting material was CD4+ or CD8+ T cells sorted from blood, obtained in a trial of the OX40 agonist ivuxolimab. The receptors were gathered from an adult with an advanced solid tumor such as melanoma, head and neck, liver or kidney cancer.

This chain joins TRBV6-5 and TRBJ2-7, with a tentative D call TRBD2 (6 bases). The V end was cut by 10 bases, the J end by 3 bases, with 16 bases between. The CDR3 is 13 amino acids. Looked up from germline, CDR1 is MNHEY and CDR2 is SVGAGI. Here the CDR3 DNA reads TGTGCCATCTCGGGGGAGATAAACTACGAGCAGTACTTC. Translated: CAISGEINYEQYF.

This CDR3 reads CASSGQGGTEAFF. DNA for the CDR3: TGTGCCAGCAGTGGACAAGGGGGCACTGAAGCTTTCTTT. This sequence joins TRBV28 and TRBJ1-1, with D perhaps matching TRBD1 (6 bases). Trimming removed 5 bases at V and 4 bases at J, with 11 bases between. CDR1 is MDHEN and CDR2 is SYDVKM in the germline V gene. The CDR3 sequence is 13 residues long. The variable domain in full, with the rest retrieved from reference TRBV28 and TRBJ1-1, is DVKVTQSSRYLVKRTGEKVFLECVQDMDHENMFWYRQDPGLGLRLIYFSYDVKMKEKGDIPEGYSVSREKKERFSLILESASTNQTSMYLCASSGQGGTEAFFGQGTRLTVV.

The rearrangement links TRBV11-3 to TRBJ2-5; D gene ambiguous. CDR3 length: 13 residues. The ends were cut back, 5 bases at V and 1 base at J, with 8 bases in the middle. The germline V gene encodes CDR1 SGHNT and CDR2 YENEEA. The CDR3: CASSPPLQETQYF. Here the CDR3 DNA reads TGTGCCAGCAGCCCGCCCCTCCAAGAGACCCAGTACTTC.